The clone carrying this T cell receptor beta chain was seen many times. Its matching antigen is unknown. This sample stems from a study of T cells in Graves' hyperthyroidism and ophthalmopathy. Study-level results: Ophthalmopathy and stable hyperthyroidism were told apart by a 13 V-J model. Most thyroid-expanded clonotypes above 0.001 were also found in blood.

The source material, RNA transcripts, was used to amplify TCR beta CDR3 regions. Using the HTBI primer set, a first-round RT-PCR was run on the TCR CDR3. A single record per CDR3 protein comes from TCRdb applying MiXCR to the multiplex PCR reads. The profile covers about 400,000 distinct CDR3 sequences, with around 15% appearing a single time and less than 6.5% taken by the ten largest. Between the trimmed V and J ends, which lost 1 base and 0 bases, there was a span of 7 bases. CDR1 GTSNPN and CDR2 SVGIG come from the germline V gene (reference sequence). The CDR3 is made up of 13 amino acids. The sample was blood. The origin of this receptor is a woman between 18 and 30 years old with Graves' hyperthyroidism. This chain uses TRBV30 with TRBJ2-7; D is uncertain. The CDR3 spells CAWSDGPSYEQYF. The CDR3 DNA is TGTGCCTGGAGTGACGGTCCCTCCTACGAGCAGTACTTC.